This is a list of T cell receptor beta chains from one sample in a study of beta chain features in type 1 diabetes. The protocol was immunoSEQ multiplex PCR, while the TCRdb copy is restricted to in-frame clones and leaves out a portion. The sample contains roughly 340,000 clones, roughly 12% of which appear only once. The sample was naive CD4+ T cells from blood. These receptors all stem from a young woman with type 1 diabetes. The CDR3 runs from the conserved cysteine through the conserved F or W. A D gene is named only where the DNA matches it firmly. Part of the rows lack a size; the others show once, few, many or a class for expanded clones.

d_call: NA; j_call: TRBJ1-5; cdr3_length: 15; v_call: TRBV28; clone_size: few; cdr3_aa: CASSFPGVRNQPQHF; cdr3_nt: TGTGCCAGCAGTTTCCCAGGGGTCCGGAATCAGCCCCAGCATTTT
d_call: TRBD2; j_call: TRBJ2-7; cdr3_length: 14; v_call: TRBV29-1; clone_size: few; cdr3_aa: CSVDASGSSYEQYF; cdr3_nt: TGCAGCGTTGACGCTAGCGGGAGCTCCTACGAGCAGTACTTC
d_call: TRBD1; j_call: TRBJ2-6; cdr3_length: 18; v_call: TRBV12-5; clone_size: few; cdr3_aa: CASDDLRGTGSGANVLTF; cdr3_nt: TGTGCTAGTGATGATCTCAGGGGGACCGGCTCTGGGGCCAACGTCCTGACTTTC
d_call: TRBD1; j_call: TRBJ2-2; cdr3_length: 14; v_call: TRBV6-5; clone_size: NA; cdr3_aa: CASSRDRGTGELFF; cdr3_nt: TGTGCCAGCAGCCGGGACAGGGGGACCGGGGAGCTGTTTTTT
d_call: TRBD2; j_call: TRBJ2-1; cdr3_length: 17; v_call: TRBV18; clone_size: NA; cdr3_aa: CASSPLPAGVLVDEQFF; cdr3_nt: TGTGCCAGCTCACCCCTGCCGGCGGGAGTACTTGTCGATGAGCAGTTCTTC
d_call: NA; j_call: TRBJ2-7; cdr3_length: 12; v_call: TRBV28; clone_size: NA; cdr3_aa: CASSLAGIEQYF; cdr3_nt: TGTGCCAGCAGTTTAGCGGGGATCGAGCAGTACTTC
d_call: NA; j_call: TRBJ2-6; cdr3_length: 18; v_call: TRBV5-1; clone_size: NA; cdr3_aa: CASSLTAGEGRGANVLTF; cdr3_nt: TGCGCCAGCAGCTTGACAGCGGGTGAAGGAAGAGGGGCCAACGTCCTGACTTTC
d_call: TRBD1; j_call: TRBJ1-5; cdr3_length: 12; v_call: TRBV19; clone_size: NA; cdr3_aa: CASSTDRGPQHF; cdr3_nt: TGTGCCAGTAGTACTGACAGGGGTCCTCAGCATTTT
d_call: TRBD2; j_call: TRBJ2-7; cdr3_length: 15; v_call: TRBV6-1; clone_size: NA; cdr3_aa: CASSPLAGRSYEQYF; cdr3_nt: TGTGCCAGCAGTCCCCTAGCGGGGCGCTCCTACGAGCAGTACTTC
d_call: NA; j_call: TRBJ1-5; cdr3_length: 16; v_call: TRBV28; clone_size: NA; cdr3_aa: CASSLMATVGNQPQHF; cdr3_nt: TGTGCCAGCAGTCTAATGGCGACAGTTGGAAATCAGCCCCAGCATTTT
d_call: TRBD1; j_call: TRBJ2-5; cdr3_length: 14; v_call: TRBV5-1; clone_size: NA; cdr3_aa: CASSLGGQQETQYF; cdr3_nt: TGCGCCAGCAGCTTGGGGGGACAGCAAGAGACCCAGTACTTC
d_call: NA; j_call: TRBJ2-1; cdr3_length: 17; v_call: TRBV28; clone_size: few; cdr3_aa: CASSKQAGLSSYNEQFF; cdr3_nt: TGTGCCAGCAGTAAGCAGGCCGGACTAAGCTCCTACAATGAGCAGTTCTTC
d_call: TRBD1; j_call: TRBJ1-1; cdr3_length: 13; v_call: TRBV6-5; clone_size: NA; cdr3_aa: CASSYLGGREAFF; cdr3_nt: TGTGCCAGCAGTTACCTAGGGGGCCGTGAAGCTTTCTTT
d_call: NA; j_call: TRBJ1-4; cdr3_length: 13; v_call: TRBV9; clone_size: NA; cdr3_aa: CASSSGANEKLFF; cdr3_nt: TGTGCCAGCAGCTCCGGGGCTAATGAAAAACTGTTTTTT
d_call: TRBD2; j_call: TRBJ2-1; cdr3_length: 15; v_call: TRBV5-1; clone_size: few; cdr3_aa: CASSLGLAGHNEQFF; cdr3_nt: TGCGCCAGCAGCTTGGGGCTAGCGGGGCACAATGAGCAGTTCTTC
d_call: NA; j_call: TRBJ2-1; cdr3_length: 16; v_call: TRBV5-1; clone_size: NA; cdr3_aa: CASSLGTGNWYNEQFF; cdr3_nt: TGCGCCAGCAGCTTGGGGACGGGGAATTGGTACAATGAGCAGTTCTTC
d_call: NA; j_call: TRBJ1-1; cdr3_length: 12; v_call: TRBV29-1; clone_size: few; cdr3_aa: CSALRGNTEAFF; cdr3_nt: TGCAGCGCCCTACGGGGTAACACTGAAGCTTTCTTT
d_call: NA; j_call: TRBJ1-3; cdr3_length: 12; v_call: TRBV7-9; clone_size: NA; cdr3_aa: CASSLQGNTIYF; cdr3_nt: TGTGCCAGCAGCTTACAGGGAAACACCATATATTTT
d_call: TRBD2; j_call: TRBJ2-5; cdr3_length: 17; v_call: TRBV11-2; clone_size: few; cdr3_aa: CASSLGAGVSGEETQYF; cdr3_nt: TGTGCCAGCAGCTTAGGGGCGGGAGTGTCCGGGGAGGAGACCCAGTACTTC